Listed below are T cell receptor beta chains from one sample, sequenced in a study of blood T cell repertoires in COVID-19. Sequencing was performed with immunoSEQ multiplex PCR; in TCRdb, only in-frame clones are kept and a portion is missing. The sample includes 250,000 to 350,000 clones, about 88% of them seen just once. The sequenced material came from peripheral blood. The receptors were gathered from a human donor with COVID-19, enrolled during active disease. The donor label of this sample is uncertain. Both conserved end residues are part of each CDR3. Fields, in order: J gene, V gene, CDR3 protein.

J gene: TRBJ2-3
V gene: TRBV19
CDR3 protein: CASSVPTSAGTDTQYF

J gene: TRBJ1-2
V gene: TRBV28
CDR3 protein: CASIPAGRDGYTF

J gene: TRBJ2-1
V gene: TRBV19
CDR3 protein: CASSINREEYNEQFF

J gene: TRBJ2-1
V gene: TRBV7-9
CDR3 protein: CASSLLLAHSYNEQFF

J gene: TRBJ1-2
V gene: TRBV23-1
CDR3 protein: CASSQWTPRGYGYTF

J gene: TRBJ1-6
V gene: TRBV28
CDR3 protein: CASRPGTGRYNSPLHF

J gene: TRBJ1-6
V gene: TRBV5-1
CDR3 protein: CASSLRQGTQGVAGNSPLHF

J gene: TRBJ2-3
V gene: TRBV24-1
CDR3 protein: CATSEPGQGTQYF

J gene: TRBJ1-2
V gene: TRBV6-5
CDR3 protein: CASNRGANYGYTF

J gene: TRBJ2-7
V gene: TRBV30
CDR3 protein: CAWSRVSYEQYF

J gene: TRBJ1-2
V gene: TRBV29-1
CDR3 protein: CSVWTGEGVGYTF

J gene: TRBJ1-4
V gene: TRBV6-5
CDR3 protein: CASSYSGPKGGGKLFF

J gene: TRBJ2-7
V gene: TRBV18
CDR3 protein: CASSPPIGGGGEQYF

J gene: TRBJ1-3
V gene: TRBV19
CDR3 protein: CASSRGTGGGNTIYF

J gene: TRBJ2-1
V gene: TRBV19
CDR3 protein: CASSIQVGVREQFF

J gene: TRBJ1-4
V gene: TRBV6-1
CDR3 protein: CASSELTGANEKLFF

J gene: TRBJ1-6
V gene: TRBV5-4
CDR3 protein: CASSGRTAGSPLHF

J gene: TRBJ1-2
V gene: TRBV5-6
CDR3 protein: CASSTDRGRLGYGYTF

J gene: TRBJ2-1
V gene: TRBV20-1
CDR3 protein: CSASTGTGWGEQFF

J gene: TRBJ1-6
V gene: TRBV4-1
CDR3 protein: CASSGRGIGSPLHF

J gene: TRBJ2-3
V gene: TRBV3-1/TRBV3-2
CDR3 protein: CASSQDLILRAPGTDTQYF

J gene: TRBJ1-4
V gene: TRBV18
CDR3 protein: CASSQSTGVWSTNEKLFF

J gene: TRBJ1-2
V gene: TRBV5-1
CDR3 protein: CASSSESGTLQGYTF

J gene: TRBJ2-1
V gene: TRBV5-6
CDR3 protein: CASSLPRSGSRNEQFF

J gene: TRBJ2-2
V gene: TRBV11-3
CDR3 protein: CASSPRATGELFF

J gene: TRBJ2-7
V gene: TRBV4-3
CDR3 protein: CASSQATGGLEQYF

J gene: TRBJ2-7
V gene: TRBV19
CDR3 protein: CASSVFSSGNSYEQYF

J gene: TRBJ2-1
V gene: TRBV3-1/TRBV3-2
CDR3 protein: CASSQGLEQFF

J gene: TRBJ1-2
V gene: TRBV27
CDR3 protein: CASSLSRDGYGYTF

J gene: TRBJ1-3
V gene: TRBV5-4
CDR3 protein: CASSRGAPASGNTIYF

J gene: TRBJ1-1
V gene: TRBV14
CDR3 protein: CASSQGGQGRTEAFF

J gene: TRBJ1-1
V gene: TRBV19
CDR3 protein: CASSQTMNTEAFF

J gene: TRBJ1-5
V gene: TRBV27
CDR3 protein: CASSTQAGGPDGQPQHF

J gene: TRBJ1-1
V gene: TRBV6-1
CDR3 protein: CASSEQGLNTEAFF

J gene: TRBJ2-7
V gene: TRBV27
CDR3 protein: CASSLAESYEQYF

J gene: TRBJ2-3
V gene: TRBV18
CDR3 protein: CASSRDRAETQYF

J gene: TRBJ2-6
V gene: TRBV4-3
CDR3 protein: CASSRNYRGSGANVLTF

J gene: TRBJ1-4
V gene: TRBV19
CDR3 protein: CASRSETGAIATNEKLFF

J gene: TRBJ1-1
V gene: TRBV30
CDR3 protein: CAWTPRDRGGSTEAFF

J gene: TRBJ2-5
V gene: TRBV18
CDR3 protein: CASSPLLAGDAETQYF

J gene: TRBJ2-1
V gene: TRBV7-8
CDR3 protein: CASSLLTGNEQFF

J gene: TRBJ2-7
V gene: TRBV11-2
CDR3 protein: CASSLFALYEQYF

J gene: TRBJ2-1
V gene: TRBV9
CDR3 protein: CASSVVAGPLGEQFF

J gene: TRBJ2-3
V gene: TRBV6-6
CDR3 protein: CASSYPAGTDTQYF

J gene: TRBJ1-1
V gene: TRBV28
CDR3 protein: CASSPLYRGRITEAFF

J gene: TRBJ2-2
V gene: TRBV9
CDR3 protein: CASSFRQGGTGELFF

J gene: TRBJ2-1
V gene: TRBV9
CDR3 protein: CASSGTSGINEQFF

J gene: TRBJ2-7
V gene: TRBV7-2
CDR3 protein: CASSRMGLANEGEQYF

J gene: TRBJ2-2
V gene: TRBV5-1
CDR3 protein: CASRLSGMNTGELFF

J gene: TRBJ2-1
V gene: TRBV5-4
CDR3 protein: CASSLVEYNEQFF

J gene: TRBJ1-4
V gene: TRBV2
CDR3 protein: CASSALTGASEKLFF

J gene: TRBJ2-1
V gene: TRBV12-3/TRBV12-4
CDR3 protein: CASSSSGYNEQFF

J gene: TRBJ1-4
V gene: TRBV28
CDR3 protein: CASRPTLQGKTNEKLFF

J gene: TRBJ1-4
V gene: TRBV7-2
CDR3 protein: CASSSDRAEKLFF

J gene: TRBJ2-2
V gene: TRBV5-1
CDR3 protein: CASSSTGYTGELFF

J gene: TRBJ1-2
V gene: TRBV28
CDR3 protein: CASSLTGTGSFNGYTF

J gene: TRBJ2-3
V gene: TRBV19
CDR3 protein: CASSKHRDRESADTQYF

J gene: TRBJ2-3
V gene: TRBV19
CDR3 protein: CASSIRSSGSRDTQYF